This T cell receptor (beta chain) was found in a study of OX40 agonist ivuxolimab in advanced cancers. Turning to the study itself: Ivuxolimab, an agonist antibody against OX40 (CD134), was given to patients. A mean age of roughly 66 years, range roughly 20 to 90, was recorded, and 70% to 85% were male.

Germline values: CDR1 MDHEN, CDR2 SYDVKM. The CDR3 length is 14 residues. V gave up 5 bases and J gave up 4 bases; unmatched junction bases: 5. This clone was seen just once. Generated by immunoSEQ multiplex PCR, the TCRdb table keeps only in-frame clones and is missing some. The data hold about 79,000 clones, with around 94% observed a single time. The sequenced sample was CD4+ or CD8+ T cells sorted from blood, obtained in a trial of the OX40 agonist ivuxolimab. The gene calls are TRBV28 and TRBJ1-3; 7 nucleotides match TRBD1. The sequence was collected from an adult with an advanced solid tumor such as melanoma, head and neck, liver or kidney cancer. DNA of the CDR3: TGTGCCAGCAGTAGACAGGGTTCCGGAAACACCATATATTTT. Its protein product is CASSRQGSGNTIYF.